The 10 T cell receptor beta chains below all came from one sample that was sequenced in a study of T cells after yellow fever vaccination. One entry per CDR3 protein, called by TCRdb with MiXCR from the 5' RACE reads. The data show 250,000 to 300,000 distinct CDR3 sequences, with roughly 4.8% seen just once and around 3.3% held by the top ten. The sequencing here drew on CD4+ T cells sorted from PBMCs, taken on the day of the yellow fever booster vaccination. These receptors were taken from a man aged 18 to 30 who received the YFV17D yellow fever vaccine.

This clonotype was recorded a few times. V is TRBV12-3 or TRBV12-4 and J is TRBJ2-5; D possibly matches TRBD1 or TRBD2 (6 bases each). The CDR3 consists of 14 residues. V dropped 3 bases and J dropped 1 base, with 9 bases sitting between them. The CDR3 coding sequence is TGTGCCAGCAGTTTTAAGGGGGGCCAAGAGACCCAGTACTTC. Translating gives CASSFKGGQETQYF.

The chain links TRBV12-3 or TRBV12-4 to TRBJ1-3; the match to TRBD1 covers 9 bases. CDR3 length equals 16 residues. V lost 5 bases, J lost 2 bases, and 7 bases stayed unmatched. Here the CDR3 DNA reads TGTGCCAGCAGTCCTCACAGGGGGCTAGCTGGAAACACCATATATTTT. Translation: CASSPHRGLAGNTIYF.

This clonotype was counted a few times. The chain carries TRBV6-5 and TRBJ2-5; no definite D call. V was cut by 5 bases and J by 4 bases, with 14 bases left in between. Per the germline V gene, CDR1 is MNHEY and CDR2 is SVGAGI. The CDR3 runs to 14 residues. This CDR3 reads CASSQKRGGETQYF. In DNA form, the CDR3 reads TGTGCCAGCAGTCAAAAAAGAGGTGGAGAGACCCAGTACTTC.

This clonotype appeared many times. This chain's CDR3 is CASKMGRFYEQYF. The CDR3 region has the DNA TGTGCCAGCAAAATGGGACGGTTCTACGAGCAGTACTTC. This chain uses TRBV12-3 or TRBV12-4 with TRBJ2-7; the D call may be TRBD1 or TRBD2 (5 bases each). V lost 7 bases to trimming and J lost 3 bases, with 13 bases between them. The CDR3 sequence is 13 residues long.

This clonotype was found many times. CDR3 region: CAISGGQANTGELFF. CDR3 DNA sequence: TGTGCCATCAGTGGGGGACAGGCGAACACCGGGGAGCTGTTTTTT. The genes are TRBV10-3 and TRBJ2-2; 8 positions match TRBD1. This CDR3 region has 15 residues. Germline V gene sequence: CDR1 ENHRY, CDR2 SYGVKD. V was clipped by 4 bases and J by 0 bases; unmatched bases: 1.

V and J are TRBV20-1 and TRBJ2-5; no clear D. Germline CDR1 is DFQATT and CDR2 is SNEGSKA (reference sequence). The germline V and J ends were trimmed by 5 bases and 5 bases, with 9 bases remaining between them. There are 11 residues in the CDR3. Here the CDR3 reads CSAHLMETQYF. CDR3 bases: TGCAGTGCTCACCTAATGGAGACCCAGTACTTC.

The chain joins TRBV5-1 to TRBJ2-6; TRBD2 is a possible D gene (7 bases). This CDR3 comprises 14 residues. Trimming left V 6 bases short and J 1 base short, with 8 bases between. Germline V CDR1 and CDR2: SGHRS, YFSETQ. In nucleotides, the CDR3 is TGCGCCAGCAAGGGGGGGTCTGGGGCCAACGTCCTGACTTTC. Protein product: CASKGGSGANVLTF.

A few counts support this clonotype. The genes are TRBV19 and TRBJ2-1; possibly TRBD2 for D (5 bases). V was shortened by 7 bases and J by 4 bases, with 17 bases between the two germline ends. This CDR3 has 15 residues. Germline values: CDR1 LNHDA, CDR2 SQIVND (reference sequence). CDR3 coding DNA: TGTGCCAGTACCCCCCGGGGAATGGGGTACAATGAGCAGTTCTTC. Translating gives CASTPRGMGYNEQFF.

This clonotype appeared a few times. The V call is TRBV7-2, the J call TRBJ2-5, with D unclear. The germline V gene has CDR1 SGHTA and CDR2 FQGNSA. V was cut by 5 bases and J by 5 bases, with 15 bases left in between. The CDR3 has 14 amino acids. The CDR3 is CASSPRRVSETQYF. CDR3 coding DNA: TGTGCCAGCAGCCCCCGACGGGTGTCCGAGACCCAGTACTTC.

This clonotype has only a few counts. CDR3: CASSLNGDYGYTF. In nucleotides, the CDR3 is TGCGCCAGCAGCTTGAACGGGGACTATGGCTACACCTTC. The chain carries TRBV5-1 and TRBJ1-2; no clear D. Germline V gene lookup returns CDR1 SGHRS and CDR2 YFSETQ. This CDR3 spans 13 amino acids. Trimming took off 1 base at V and 3 bases at J, with 7 bases between the two ends.